The text below deals with one T cell receptor (beta chain). Using immunoSEQ multiplex PCR, the repertoire was profiled, and TCRdb retains in-frame clones only, with some absent. The sample lists 88,000 or so clones, 80% to 90% occurring once. This record belongs to a study of blood T cell repertoires in COVID-19. With 8 bases removed from V and 5 bases from J, the gap between germline ends came to 21 bases. The CDR3 consists of 14 residues. Germline loops: CDR1 GTSNPN, CDR2 SVGIG (reference sequence). The sequence was collected from a woman in her forties or fifties with acute COVID-19. The material sequenced was PBMCs or T cells enriched from blood (not recorded which). This chain uses TRBV30 with TRBJ1-2, with D possibly matching TRBD1 (5 bases). This chain's CDR3 is CAHPWQRGRYGYTF. The CDR3 DNA follows: TGTGCCCACCCCTGGCAAAGGGGCCGGTATGGCTACACCTTC.